What follows is one TCR beta chain and its context. Its cognate antigen is unknown. This CDR3 is built from 15 residues. V lost 2 bases and J lost 1, with 9 bases in between. CDR1 SGHAT and CDR2 FQNNGV come from the germline V gene. TCRdb's copy holds only in-frame clones and misses some; the assay was immunoSEQ multiplex PCR. This sample yields over 85,000 clones, of which nearly 95% are seen a single time; around 0.31% belongs to the top ten. The sample is drawn from a study of siplizumab effects on memory and regulatory T cells. Study results and limitations: Neither a naive nor a memory phenotype was assignable to roughly 75-95% of proliferating CD4+ or CD8+ clones. Both greater diversity than memory cells and a major contribution to the alloresponse seemed to characterize naive T cells. Treg origin accounted for an average of roughly 70% of mappable alloreactive CD4+ clones with siplizumab and 26.9% in controls.

The TCR was taken from a human donor in good health. Material: non-Treg CD4+ T cells sorted from blood. This chain uses TRBV11-2 with TRBJ1-3; a possible D gene is TRBD1 (5 bases). CDR3 bases: TGTGCCAGCAGCTTACAGGGAAGTTCTGGAAACACCATATATTTT. Protein product: CASSLQGSSGNTIYF.